These 10 T cell receptor beta chains share one sample of origin, sequenced in a study of graft-versus-host responses after intestinal transplantation. Antigens of these TCRs are unknown. Generated by immunoSEQ multiplex PCR, the TCRdb table keeps only in-frame clones and is missing some. This sample has more than 100,000 clones, with roughly 93% found just once. The input for sequencing was unstimulated CD8+ T cells sorted from spleen or lymph node cells, taken before intestinal transplant. Receptors were obtained from a human donor who received an intestinal transplant.

The J gene is TRBJ2-1, the V gene TRBV5-6, with D unclear. Germline CDR1 reads SGHDT; CDR2 reads YYEEEE. The CDR3 length is 12 residues. V was trimmed by 4 bases and J by 4 bases, leaving 6 bases between them. The chain's CDR3 is CASSLEYNEQFF. The CDR3 DNA is TGTGCCAGCAGCCTGGAGTACAATGAGCAGTTCTTC.

The chain couples TRBV6-1 to TRBJ2-7; D gene unclear. The germline V gene has CDR1 MNHNS and CDR2 SASEGT. V lost 7 bases and J 3 bases, leaving 13 bases between the germline ends. The CDR3 has 13 residues. In nucleotides, the CDR3 is TGTGCCAGCATCCCCCCAGAGCGCTACGAGCAGTACTTC. This sequence encodes CASIPPERYEQYF.

This clone was detected only once. The chain carries TRBV10-3 and TRBJ2-3, with TRBD2 matching over 8 bases. V dropped 6 bases and J dropped 4; count of bases not matched to a gene: 12. Germline CDR1 reads ENHRY; CDR2 reads SYGVKD. The CDR3 runs 16 residues. CDR3 DNA: TGTGCCATCAGGGAAAGTAGCGGGGTATTTTCAGATACGCAGTATTTT. Protein: CAIRESSGVFSDTQYF.

The chain links TRBV11-2 to TRBJ2-7, with D unresolved. The CDR3 spans 14 residues. CDR1 SGHAT and CDR2 FQNNGV come from the germline V gene. V was clipped by 4 bases and J by 2 bases, with 12 bases between them. CDR3 nucleotides: TGTGCCAGCAGCTCGGGTCTGAAGGCCTACGAGCAGTACTTC. Its protein is CASSSGLKAYEQYF.

The CDR3 reads CASSPGGINQPQHF. CDR3 DNA sequence: TGTGCCAGCAGCCCCGGGGGGATAAATCAGCCCCAGCATTTT. The chain has TRBV9 and TRBJ1-5; weak D call: TRBD1 (5 bases). The CDR3 contains 14 residues. Germline V gene data show CDR1 as SGDLS and CDR2 as YYNGEE. V gave up 4 bases and J gave up 4 bases, with 12 bases separating them.

The V gene is TRBV25-1, the J gene TRBJ2-5; 7 bases fit TRBD2. Germline V gene sequence: CDR1 MGHDK, CDR2 SYGVNS. The V and J ends lost 1 base and 5 bases, in that order; junction bases with no gene match: 7. The CDR3 contains 15 residues. CDR3 loop: CASSEWAGEDETQYF. The CDR3, as DNA: TGTGCCAGCAGTGAATGGGCGGGGGAGGATGAGACCCAGTACTTC.

This clone is a singleton in its sample. The gene calls are TRBV27 and TRBJ2-3; TRBD1 aligns across 8 bases. CDR1 and CDR2 from the germline V gene are MNHEY and SMNVEV (reference sequence). The CDR3 consists of 15 residues. V was clipped by 2 bases and J by 2 bases; unmatched bases: 3. The CDR3 is CASSLRQGITDTQYF. DNA of the CDR3: TGTGCCAGCAGTTTAAGACAGGGGATCACAGATACGCAGTATTTT.

This clone was counted once. V is TRBV6-5 and J is TRBJ2-1; 8 positions match TRBD1. This CDR3 is built from 14 residues. Trimming at V came to 2 bases and at J to 7 bases, leaving 4 bases not matched to a gene. Looked up from germline, CDR1 is MNHEY and CDR2 is SVGAGI. Here the CDR3 DNA reads TGTGCCAGCAGTTACGGGACAGGCCCTAATGAGCAGTTCTTC. Translation gives CASSYGTGPNEQFF.

The CDR3 here is CSVLPGRRRYGYTF. CDR3 nucleotide sequence: TGCAGCGTCCTTCCTGGACGCCGCCGCTATGGCTACACCTTC. This chain connects TRBV29-1 to TRBJ1-2, with D uncertain. Germline values: CDR1 SQVTM, CDR2 ANQGSEA. V lost 6 bases to trimming and J lost 4 bases, with 18 bases between them. The CDR3 has 14 residues.

This clone was picked up one time. The chain has TRBV5-6 and TRBJ1-5; a weak D match, TRBD1 (5 bases). Germline V gene lookup returns CDR1 SGHDT and CDR2 YYEEEE. The CDR3 runs to 13 residues. Between the trimmed V and J ends, which lost 3 bases and 5 bases, there was a span of 9 bases. CDR3 amino acids: CASSSGADQPQHF. CDR3 in DNA: TGTGCCAGCAGCTCCGGGGCCGATCAGCCCCAGCATTTT.